Shown below are 19 T cell receptor beta chains from a single sample sequenced in a study of blood T cell repertoires in COVID-19. Libraries were prepared by immunoSEQ multiplex PCR; TCRdb keeps only in-frame clonotypes and omits some of them. This table has fewer than 120,000 clones, around nine tenths appearing once. Source material: peripheral blood. The receptor source for this set is a human donor in a cohort sampled during active COVID-19.

The genes are TRBV7-9 and TRBJ1-4; the match to TRBD1 covers 9 bases. The CDR3 is 16 residues long. The V segment lost 4 bases and the J segment 6 bases; nucleotides outside the gene matches: 9. The germline gives CDR1 SEHNR, CDR2 FQNEAQ (reference sequence). CDR3 sequence: CASSSNPGTGHEKLFF. DNA of the CDR3: TGTGCCAGCAGCTCCAACCCCGGGACAGGGCATGAAAAACTGTTTTTT.

The J gene is TRBJ1-5, the V gene TRBV10-2; D not certain. Germline-derived CDR1 and CDR2 are WSHSY and SAAADI. The CDR3 runs 13 residues. Trimming removed 0 bases from V and 6 bases from J, with 6 bases in between. The CDR3: CASSESYGQPQHF. The CDR3 DNA follows: TGCGCCAGCAGTGAGTCTTACGGTCAGCCCCAGCATTTT.

Within the sample, this clone is medium-sized. V usage is TRBV21-1 and J usage is TRBJ2-2; TRBD1 was called by the table and not checked on the DNA. TRBV21-1 corresponds to a pseudogene. The CDR3 extends over 14 amino acids. CDR3 nucleotide sequence: TGTGCCAGCAGCAGGACAGGTAACACCGGGGAGCTGTTTTTT. Its protein product is CASSRTGNTGELFF.

This clone was detected a few times. The chain couples TRBV11-3 to TRBJ1-1; tentatively, D is TRBD1 (6 bases). V lost 5 bases, J lost 1 base, and 11 bases lay in between. The germline V gene encodes CDR1 SGHNT and CDR2 YENEEA. This CDR3 is 14 amino acids long. DNA for the CDR3: TGTGCCAGCAGCCCATCAGGGGCGAACACTGAAGCTTTCTTT. Translation: CASSPSGANTEAFF.

The chain joins TRBV12-3 or TRBV12-4 to TRBJ2-5; D possibly corresponds to TRBD1 (5 bases). V lost 7 bases and J 2 bases, leaving 11 bases between the germline ends. The CDR3 is made up of 13 amino acids. The CDR3 is CASTAGPQETQYF. DNA of the CDR3: TGTGCCAGCACTGCAGGGCCACAAGAGACCCAGTACTTC.

The chain links TRBV18 to TRBJ2-6, with TRBD1 identical over 9 bases. This CDR3 is 18 amino acids long. Germline CDR1 is KGHSH and CDR2 is LQKENI. Trimming removed 0 bases from V and 0 bases from J; junction bases left unmatched: 3. CDR3 coding DNA: TGTGCCAGCTCACCACCGGGACAGGGAAGCTCTGGGGCCAACGTCCTGACTTTC. Translation: CASSPPGQGSSGANVLTF.

The V and J genes are TRBV5-6 and TRBJ2-7; 7 positions agree with TRBD2. The trim removed 1 base at V and 2 bases at J, leaving 18 bases unmatched. The germline CDR1 and CDR2 sequences are SGHDT and YYEEEE. The CDR3 contains 19 residues. CDR3 region: CASSLLSPSSAGRAYEQYF. CDR3 nucleotides: TGTGCCAGCAGCTTGCTATCTCCTAGTTCCGCGGGGAGGGCCTACGAGCAGTACTTC.

The gene calls are TRBV30 and TRBJ1-6; 8 bases are a match to TRBD1. This CDR3 region has 17 residues. V dropped 3 bases and J dropped 2; count of bases not matched to a gene: 9. Germline V gives CDR1 GTSNPN, CDR2 SVGIG (reference sequence). DNA for the CDR3: TGTGCCTGGAGGCAGACAGGGGACTCTACCTATAATTCACCCCTCCACTTT. This codes for CAWRQTGDSTYNSPLHF.

V is TRBV10-3 and J is TRBJ2-1; no definite D call. Germline V gives CDR1 ENHRY, CDR2 SYGVKD. The CDR3 loop spans 14 amino acids. The germline V and J ends were trimmed by 6 bases and 6 bases, with 15 bases remaining between them. The CDR3 DNA reads TGTGCCATCAGCGGCCCTAGACTCATCAATGAGCAGTTCTTC. This codes for CAISGPRLINEQFF.

The chain recombines TRBV28 with TRBJ1-3; D not resolved. Germline V gene sequence: CDR1 MDHEN, CDR2 SYDVKM. V dropped 2 bases and J dropped 3 bases, with 11 bases sitting between them. The CDR3 runs 15 residues. The CDR3 coding sequence is TGTGCCAGCAGTTTAGTTTTGGGCAATGGAAACACCATATATTTT. Its translation: CASSLVLGNGNTIYF. Complete variable domain (other parts from reference TRBV28 and TRBJ1-3): DVKVTQSSRYLVKRTGEKVFLECVQDMDHENMFWYRQDPGLGLRLIYFSYDVKMKEKGDIPEGYSVSREKKERFSLILESASTNQTSMYLCASSLVLGNGNTIYFGEGSWLTVV.

The chain links TRBV28 to TRBJ2-7, with 13 positions matching TRBD2. The CDR3 loop spans 14 amino acids. The V segment lost 8 bases and the J segment 4 bases; nucleotides outside the gene matches: 5. Germline-derived CDR1 and CDR2 are MDHEN and SYDVKM. CDR3 sequence (DNA): TGTGCCAGCTTGGGACTAGCGGGAACTTACGAGCAGTACTTC. It yields the protein CASLGLAGTYEQYF.

The chain is built from TRBV30 and TRBJ2-7; 8 bases agree with TRBD1. CDR3 size: 14 residues. Germline trimming cut 5 bases from V and 3 bases from J; bases unmatched to any gene: 9. Germline CDR1 reads GTSNPN; CDR2 reads SVGIG (reference sequence). The DNA of the CDR3 is TGTGCCTGGGACTATGGGACAGGAAGCTACGAGCAGTACTTC. It specifies CAWDYGTGSYEQYF.

The chain is built from TRBV6-5 and TRBJ1-2, with a tentative D call TRBD1 (5 bases). Germline V lookup: CDR1 MNHEY, CDR2 SVGAGI. The V gene lost 6 bases and the J gene lost 4 bases, with 15 bases spanning the gap. The CDR3 totals 14 residues. CDR3: CASRTVGVGYGYTF. DNA of the CDR3: TGTGCCAGCAGGACGGTAGGGGTAGGCTATGGCTACACCTTC.

This clone was observed once. The rearrangement uses TRBV25-1 and TRBJ2-3, with TRBD1 matching over 8 bases. The CDR3 sequence is 16 residues long. From germline, CDR1 is MGHDK and CDR2 SYGVNS. V lost 2 bases, J lost 3 bases, and 7 bases stayed unmatched. This CDR3 is CASSEMDRDITDTQYF. In DNA, the CDR3 is TGTGCCAGCAGTGAAATGGACAGGGATATAACAGATACGCAGTATTTT.

This clone was counted a few times. V and J are TRBV28 and TRBJ2-2; D perhaps matches TRBD1 (6 bases). V dropped 8 bases and J dropped 7 bases, with 17 bases sitting between them. CDR1 is MDHEN and CDR2 is SYDVKM in the germline V gene. This CDR3 contains 14 residues. This chain's CDR3 is CASRGTGLGGELFF. For the CDR3, the DNA is TGTGCCAGCCGAGGAACAGGGTTGGGCGGGGAGCTGTTTTTT.

CDR3 loop: CAWRGTGSYEQYF. CDR3 DNA: TGTGCCTGGAGGGGGACAGGGTCCTACGAGCAGTACTTC. This rearrangement joins TRBV30 to TRBJ2-7; TRBD1 aligns across 9 bases. Germline CDR1 is GTSNPN and CDR2 is SVGIG (reference sequence). CDR3 size: 13 residues. J lost 1 base, V lost 3 bases, and 1 base had no gene match.

The chain employs TRBV7-2 and TRBJ2-2, with a possible D match to TRBD1 (5 bases). The CDR3 runs to 15 residues. Germline CDR1 is SGHTA and CDR2 is FQGNSA. V lost 7 bases and J 0 bases, leaving 12 bases between the germline ends. The CDR3 nucleotides are TGTGCCAGCAAGGGGCGTAATTCGAACACCGGGGAGCTGTTTTTT. Translating it yields CASKGRNSNTGELFF. Combining the CDR3 with reference TRBV7-2 and TRBJ2-2 gives the whole variable domain GAGVSQSPSNKVTEKGKDVELRCDPISGHTALYWYRQSLGQGLEFLIYFQGNSAPDKSGLPSDRFSAERTGGSVSTLTIQRTQQEDSAVYLCASKGRNSNTGELFFGEGSRLTVL.

This clone has just one count. CDR3 sequence reads: CASSLPLGVREYEQYF. The CDR3 nucleotides read TGTGCCAGCAGCCTGCCCTTGGGAGTTCGGGAGTACGAGCAGTACTTC. This chain joins TRBV28 and TRBJ2-7; tentative D call: TRBD2 (6 bases). The V gene's germline CDR1 is MDHEN and CDR2 SYDVKM. This CDR3 is built from 16 residues. V was cut by 6 bases and J by 4 bases, with 22 bases left in between.

Only one count was recorded for this clone. The CDR3: CASMFRGQPQHF. The CDR3 nucleotides read TGTGCCAGCATGTTCCGGGGTCAGCCCCAGCATTTT. The J gene is TRBJ1-5, the V gene TRBV28; D not certain. Trimming took off 7 bases at V and 6 bases at J, with 10 bases between the two ends. This CDR3 is built from 12 residues. Germline V gene data show CDR1 as MDHEN and CDR2 as SYDVKM.